This T cell receptor (beta chain) was captured by sequencing in a study of shared clonotypes between healthy human individuals. This clone was observed a single time. Its matching antigen is unknown. Broader study findings: For naive CD4 cells, 4.5% to 6.5% of clonotypes were shared across a handful of donors. Clonotype sharing among the donors was expected to vary with sequencing depth.

CD45RO-negative CD8 cells positively selected for CCR7 made up the naive population, which excluded terminally differentiated effector memory CD45RA+ cells. From germline, CDR1 is KGHSH and CDR2 LQKENI. Trimming stripped 3 bases from V and 0 bases from J, with 8 bases between. CDR3 size: 14 residues. Several immunoSEQ plates received, in even portions, the genomic DNA of each subset. Libraries were prepared by immunoSEQ multiplex PCR; TCRdb keeps only in-frame clonotypes and omits some of them. The sample comprises around 2,100,000 clones, approximately 94% of which are singletons, and under 1.5% rests with the top ten.

The sample taken for sequencing was naive CD8+ T cells sorted from blood. This chain uses TRBV18 with TRBJ1-1; D ambiguous. This receptor was obtained from a man aged 18 to 35 in good health. This chain's CDR3 is CASSPPPVNTEAFF. The CDR3 DNA sequence: TGTGCCAGCTCACCCCCCCCGGTGAACACTGAAGCTTTCTTT. Using reference TRBV18 and TRBJ1-1 for the parts outside the CDR3, the full variable domain is NAGVMQNPRHLVRRRGQEARLRCSPMKGHSHVYWYRQLPEEGLKFMVYLQKENIIDESGMPKERFSAEFPKEGPSILRIQQVVRGDSAAYFCASSPPPVNTEAFFGQGTRLTVV.